The 12 T cell receptor beta chains in this list originate from one sample, sequenced in a study of shared clonotypes between healthy human individuals. This table comes from immunoSEQ multiplex PCR, and its TCRdb copy is limited to in-frame clones, with some not included. The data contain roughly 680,000 clones, over 60% of them singletons. Material for sequencing was memory CD4+ T cells sorted from blood. Described subset: CD45RA-negative fraction. Receptors originate from a woman between 25 and 40 years old in good health.

This chain connects TRBV30 to TRBJ2-5, with D hard to call. Germline V gene sequence: CDR1 GTSNPN, CDR2 SVGIG (reference sequence). The CDR3 loop spans 13 amino acids. Trimming removed 0 bases at V and 3 bases at J, with 8 bases between. CDR3 in DNA: TGTGCCTGGAGTGTAGCACGGAAAGAGACCCAGTACTTC. Encoded protein: CAWSVARKETQYF. Full variable domain (missing parts from reference TRBV30 and TRBJ2-5): SQTIHQWPATLVQPVGSPLSLECTVEGTSNPNLYWYRQAAGRGLQLLFYSVGIGQISSEVPQNLSASRPQDRQFILSSKKLLLSDSGFYLCAWSVARKETQYFGPGTRLLVL.

This rearrangement joins TRBV18 to TRBJ2-1; D is possibly TRBD2 (6 bases). This CDR3 contains 15 residues. Germline CDR1 and CDR2: KGHSH and LQKENI. With 4 bases removed from V and 10 bases from J, the gap between germline ends came to 20 bases. CDR3 bases: TGTGCCAGCTCACGCAGCCCCGGAGGGACGGGAGAGCAGTTCTTC. As protein: CASSRSPGGTGEQFF.

The chain has TRBV5-5 and TRBJ2-7; D unclear. This CDR3 has 15 amino acids. With 0 bases removed from V and 0 bases from J, the gap between germline ends came to 10 bases. CDR1 SGHKS and CDR2 YYEKEE come from the germline V gene (reference sequence). CDR3 region: CASSLDPTDSYEQYF. The CDR3 coding sequence is TGTGCCAGCAGCTTGGACCCTACGGACTCCTACGAGCAGTACTTC.

V is TRBV29-1 and J is TRBJ2-1; TRBD1 is a possible D gene (6 bases). Germline loops: CDR1 SQVTM, CDR2 ANQGSEA. Trimming cost V 7 bases and J 2 bases, with 15 bases left between them. CDR3 length: 14 residues. The CDR3 region has the DNA TGCAGCGCCTTCGACAGGACCACCTACAATGAGCAGTTCTTC. Its protein is CSAFDRTTYNEQFF.

This clone was counted many times. V and J are TRBV5-1 and TRBJ1-1, with D possibly matching TRBD1 (6 bases). CDR1 SGHRS and CDR2 YFSETQ come from the germline V gene. V lost 0 bases and J lost 1, with 13 bases in between. This CDR3 is built from 16 residues. The CDR3: CASSLGAGGRNTEAFF. CDR3 DNA: TGCGCCAGCAGCTTGGGGGCCGGGGGCAGGAACACTGAAGCTTTCTTT.

The chain joins TRBV7-2 to TRBJ1-3; 9 bases line up with TRBD1. Looked up from germline, CDR1 is SGHTA and CDR2 is FQGNSA. There are 15 residues in the CDR3. V lost 8 bases and J lost 0; bases outside the gene matches: 5. The CDR3 reads CASSGQGSSGNTIYF. CDR3 bases: TGTGCCAGCTCCGGACAGGGGAGCTCTGGAAACACCATATATTTT.

The genes are TRBV28 and TRBJ2-2; no clear D. The germline V gene has CDR1 MDHEN and CDR2 SYDVKM. This CDR3 has 15 residues. With 1 base removed from V and 1 base from J, the gap between germline ends came to 7 bases. In DNA, the CDR3 is TGTGCCAGCAGTTTATTAGGTCAGAACACCGGGGAGCTGTTTTTT. This codes for CASSLLGQNTGELFF.

The V and J genes are TRBV11-2 and TRBJ2-7; 7 bases map to TRBD1. V shed 1 base, J shed 1 base, and the junction held 7 bases outside the gene matches. The CDR3 length is 16 residues. CDR1 and CDR2 from the germline V gene are SGHAT and FQNNGV. As DNA, the CDR3 is TGTGCCAGCAGCTTAGTTGGGGGACAGCTATCCTACGAGCAGTACTTC. Amino acids: CASSLVGGQLSYEQYF.

The chain carries TRBV28 and TRBJ2-7; the D is unclear. V gave up 3 bases and J gave up 0 bases, with 9 bases separating them. This CDR3 spans 14 amino acids. Germline lookup yields CDR1 MDHEN and CDR2 SYDVKM. The CDR3 DNA follows: TGTGCCAGCAGTTTTGGCGGTCCCTCCTACGAGCAGTACTTC. Encoded protein: CASSFGGPSYEQYF.

The chain is built from TRBV11-2 and TRBJ2-1; possibly TRBD1 or TRBD2 for D (6 bases each). CDR3 length: 14 amino acids. CDR1 SGHAT and CDR2 FQNNGV come from the germline V gene. Trimming took off 6 bases at V and 11 bases at J, with 20 bases between the two ends. The CDR3, as DNA: TGTGCCAGCAGTTTACGGGAGTGGACAGTAAAGCAGTTCTTC. Its translation: CASSLREWTVKQFF.

The V and J genes are TRBV5-1 and TRBJ2-2, with a possible D match to TRBD1 (6 bases). This CDR3 has 14 amino acids. V was trimmed by 4 bases and J by 5 bases, leaving 12 bases between them. Germline V gives CDR1 SGHRS, CDR2 YFSETQ. The CDR3 loop reads CASSEGVQTGELFF. The CDR3 bases are TGCGCCAGCAGCGAGGGGGTCCAAACCGGGGAGCTGTTTTTT.

The chain links TRBV10-1 to TRBJ1-1; tentative D call: TRBD1 (5 bases). Germline assignment: CDR1 WNHNN and CDR2 SYGVQD (reference sequence). This CDR3 contains 13 residues. V was clipped by 3 bases and J by 0 bases, with 5 bases between them. CDR3 nucleotides: TGCGCCAGCAGTGACAGGGTGAACACTGAAGCTTTCTTT. Encoded protein: CASSDRVNTEAFF.